This TCR beta chain was sequenced in a study of shared clonotypes between healthy human individuals. On the study more broadly: Each donor's CD8 memory used one plate, CD8 naive two, each CD4 subset three.

A remark on this clone: Its specificity is not known. Other nucleotide sequences in the sample specify the same CDR3.

Broader study findings: Sharing across four donors was highest in naive CD4 (roughly 5%) and lowest in memory CD8 (around 0.4%).

With V trimmed by 0 bases and J by 2 bases, 3 bases remained unmatched. The germline V gene encodes CDR1 SGHRS and CDR2 YFSETQ. The CDR3 is 15 residues long. Generated by immunoSEQ multiplex PCR, the TCRdb table keeps only in-frame clones and is missing some. This sample has about 2.3 million clones, with roughly 90% found just once. The V call is TRBV5-1, the J call TRBJ2-7; 9 positions match TRBD2. The specimen sequenced was naive CD4+ T cells from PBMCs. Specified subset: CD45RA+ positively selected. This sequence was found in a man between 18 and 35 years old in good health. Some clones in this sample may be carry-over from other donors' samples. CDR3 region: CASSLGAGGTYEQYF. The CDR3 DNA follows: TGCGCCAGCAGCTTGGGAGCGGGAGGAACCTACGAGCAGTACTTC.